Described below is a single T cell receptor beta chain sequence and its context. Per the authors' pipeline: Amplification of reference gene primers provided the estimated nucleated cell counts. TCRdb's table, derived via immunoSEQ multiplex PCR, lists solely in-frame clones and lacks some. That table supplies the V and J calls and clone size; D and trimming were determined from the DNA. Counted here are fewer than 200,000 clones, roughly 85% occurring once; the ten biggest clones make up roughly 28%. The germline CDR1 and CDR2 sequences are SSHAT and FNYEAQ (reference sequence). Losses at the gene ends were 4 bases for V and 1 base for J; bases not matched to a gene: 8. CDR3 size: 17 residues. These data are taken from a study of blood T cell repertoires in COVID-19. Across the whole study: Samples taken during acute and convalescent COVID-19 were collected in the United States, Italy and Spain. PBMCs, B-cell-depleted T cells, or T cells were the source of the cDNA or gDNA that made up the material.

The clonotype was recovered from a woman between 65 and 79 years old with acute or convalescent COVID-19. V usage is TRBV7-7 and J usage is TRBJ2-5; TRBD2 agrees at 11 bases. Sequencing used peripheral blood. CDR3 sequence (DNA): TGTGCCAGCAGCTCAAGTCCGGGACTAGCGGTCCAAGAGACCCAGTACTTC. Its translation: CASSSSPGLAVQETQYF.